The rows below give T cell receptor beta chains drawn from one sample of a study of OX40 agonist ivuxolimab in advanced cancers. Only in-frame clones appear in the TCRdb table, and some are missing; sequencing was by immunoSEQ multiplex PCR. In the table there are some 70,000 clones, approximately 80% of which are singletons. The starting material was CD4+ or CD8+ T cells sorted from blood, obtained in a trial of the OX40 agonist ivuxolimab. The receptors were sampled from an adult with an advanced solid tumor such as melanoma, head and neck, liver or kidney cancer. Both conserved end residues are part of each CDR3. The D gene is left open where the match is weak. Not all rows give a size; the values are once, few, many and, for expanded clones, a class.

>TRBJ1-4|.|TRBV30|.
TGTGCCTGGACCGACCCAGGGAATGCTAATGAAAAACTGTTTTTT
CAWTDPGNANEKLFF
>TRBJ2-3|.|TRBV6-5|.
TGTGCCAGCAGGGCCCTCACAGATACGCAGTATTTT
CASRALTDTQYF
>TRBJ1-1|.|TRBV7-2|.
TGTGCCAGCAGCTTATTTGAGGGTTTGGACGCTGAAGCTTTCTTT
CASSLFEGLDAEAFF
>TRBJ2-2|.|TRBV7-7|TRBD1
TGTGCCAGCAGCTTGGGGCAGGGGGCCGGGGAGCTGTTTTTT
CASSLGQGAGELFF
>TRBJ2-7|.|TRBV7-9|.
TGTGCCAGCAGCTTAGATCTGTCGTGGTCTAGCGGCAGGGGGCACGAGCAGTACTTC
CASSLDLSWSSGRGHEQYF
>TRBJ2-7|few|TRBV11-2|.
TGTGCCAGCAGCTTAGAGCTGGACGAGCAGTACTTC
CASSLELDEQYF
>TRBJ1-2|.|TRBV5-1|.
TGCGCCAGCAGCGAGGAGTCCTATGGCTACACCTTC
CASSEESYGYTF
>TRBJ1-1|.|TRBV6-5|.
TGTGCCAGCAGTTACTCGTGGGCGGCGGGCACTGAAGCTTTCTTT
CASSYSWAAGTEAFF
>TRBJ2-7|once|TRBV2|.
TGTGCCAGCATATGGCAGGCTAGCTCCTACGAGCAGTACTTC
CASIWQASSYEQYF
>TRBJ2-7|.|TRBV15|TRBD1
TGTGCCACCAGCAAGCTCACAGGGGGCTACGAGCAGTACTTC
CATSKLTGGYEQYF
>TRBJ1-2|.|TRBV18|TRBD1
TGTGCCAGCTCAAGGGACAGGGGCGAGGATGGCTACACCTTC
CASSRDRGEDGYTF
>TRBJ2-3|.|TRBV5-1|TRBD2
TGCGCCAGCCTGGGACTAGCAGGGGGAGATACGCAGTATTTT
CASLGLAGGDTQYF
>TRBJ2-7|few|TRBV4-1|.
TGCGCCAGCAGCCGACAAGACGTCGTGAGCTCCTACGAGCAGTACTTC
CASSRQDVVSSYEQYF
>TRBJ2-7|.|TRBV10-3|TRBD1
TGTGCCATCAGGGGACAGTCCTACGAGCAGTACTTC
CAIRGQSYEQYF
>TRBJ1-1|few|TRBV20-1|.
TGCAGTGCTACGTCAACAGGAGAAGCTTTCTTT
CSATSTGEAFF
>TRBJ2-4|.|TRBV10-1|.
TGCGCCAGCAGTGAGTTAATTTGGCTTGCGACGGAGGCCAAAAACATTCAGTACTTC
CASSELIWLATEAKNIQYF
>TRBJ2-1|.|TRBV12-5|.
TGTGCTAGTGGTTTGGGGATCTCCTACAATGAGCAGTTCTTC
CASGLGISYNEQFF